This TCR beta chain was captured in a study of blood T cell repertoires in COVID-19. Overall study context: Spain, Italy and the United States supplied samples that represented acute and convalescent COVID-19.

The V and J ends lost 4 bases and 4 bases respectively, with 15 bases between them. Looked up from germline, CDR1 is SGHNT and CDR2 is YYREEE (reference sequence). The CDR3 has 14 residues. How the authors handled the data: Reference gene primers were amplified, and this amplification served to estimate nucleated cell counts. Method: immunoSEQ multiplex PCR; TCRdb's copy keeps in-frame clones and lacks some. V and J calls and clone size are given by that table; D and trimming were obtained from the DNA. The repertoire includes around 250,000 clones, roughly 84% of them detected once, and less than 4% sits in the top ten.

Material: peripheral blood. This sequence was found in a woman aged 18-29 years with acute or convalescent COVID-19. V is TRBV5-4 and J is TRBJ2-7, with D possibly TRBD1 on 5 matching bases. The CDR3 DNA follows: TGTGCCAGCAGCCCGCTGACAGACGTGTACGAGCAGTACTTC. Residues: CASSPLTDVYEQYF.